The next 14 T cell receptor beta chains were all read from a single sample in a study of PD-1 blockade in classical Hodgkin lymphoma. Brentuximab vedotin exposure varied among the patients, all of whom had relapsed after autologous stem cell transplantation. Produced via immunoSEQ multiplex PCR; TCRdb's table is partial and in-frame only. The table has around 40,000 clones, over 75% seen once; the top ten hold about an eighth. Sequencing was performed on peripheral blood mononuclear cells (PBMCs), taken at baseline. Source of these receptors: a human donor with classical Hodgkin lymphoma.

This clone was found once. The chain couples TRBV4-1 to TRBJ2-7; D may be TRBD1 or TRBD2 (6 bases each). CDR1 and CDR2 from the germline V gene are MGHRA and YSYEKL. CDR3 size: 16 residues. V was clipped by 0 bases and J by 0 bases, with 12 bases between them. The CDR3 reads CASSQEGGRGSYEQYF. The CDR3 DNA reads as TGCGCCAGCAGCCAAGAGGGAGGCAGGGGCTCCTACGAGCAGTACTTC.

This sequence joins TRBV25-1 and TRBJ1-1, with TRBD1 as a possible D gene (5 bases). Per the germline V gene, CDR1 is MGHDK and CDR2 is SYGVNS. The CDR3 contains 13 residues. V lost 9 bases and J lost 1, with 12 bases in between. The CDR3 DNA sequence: TGTGCCAGTGGAACTACAGGGAACACTGAAGCTTTCTTT. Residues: CASGTTGNTEAFF.

This CDR3 is CASSPSRDTYGYTF. As DNA, the CDR3 is TGTGCCAGCAGCCCAAGCCGGGACACCTATGGCTACACCTTC. The V and J genes are TRBV14 and TRBJ1-2; TRBD1 might be the D (6 bases). The CDR3 is 14 amino acids. The V end was cut by 4 bases, the J end by 4 bases, with 13 bases between. Per the germline V gene, CDR1 is SGHDN and CDR2 is FVKESK.

CDR3 DNA sequence: TGTGCCAGCAGCTTTGGCCTAACAGCAAACTCTGGAAACACCATATATTTT. It is translated as CASSFGLTANSGNTIYF. The chain is built from TRBV5-8 and TRBJ1-3; D is undetermined. V lost 2 bases and J 0 bases, leaving 15 bases between the germline ends. This CDR3 region has 17 residues. Looked up from germline, CDR1 is SGHTS and CDR2 is YDEGEE.

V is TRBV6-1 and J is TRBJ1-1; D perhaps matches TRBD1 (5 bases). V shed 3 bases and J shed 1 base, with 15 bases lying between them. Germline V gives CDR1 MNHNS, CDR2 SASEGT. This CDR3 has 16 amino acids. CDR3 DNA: TGTGCCAGCAGTGACCAATCGGGACGGTGGAACACTGAAGCTTTCTTT. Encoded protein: CASSDQSGRWNTEAFF.

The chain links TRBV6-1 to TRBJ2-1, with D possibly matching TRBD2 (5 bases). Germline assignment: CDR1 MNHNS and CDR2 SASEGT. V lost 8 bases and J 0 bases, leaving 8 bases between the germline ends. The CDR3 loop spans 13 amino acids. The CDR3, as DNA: TGTGCCAGCGATGGGAGCTCCTACAATGAGCAGTTCTTC. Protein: CASDGSSYNEQFF.

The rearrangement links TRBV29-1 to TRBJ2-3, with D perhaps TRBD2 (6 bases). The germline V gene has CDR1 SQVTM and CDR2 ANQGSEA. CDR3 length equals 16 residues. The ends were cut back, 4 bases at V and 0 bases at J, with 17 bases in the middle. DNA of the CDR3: TGCAGCGTTGGGGGGGTCGGGGGTATTAGCACAGATACGCAGTATTTT. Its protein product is CSVGGVGGISTDTQYF.

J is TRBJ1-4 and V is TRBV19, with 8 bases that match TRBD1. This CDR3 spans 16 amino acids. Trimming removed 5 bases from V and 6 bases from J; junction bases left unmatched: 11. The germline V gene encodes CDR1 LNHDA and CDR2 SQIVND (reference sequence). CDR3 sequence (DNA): TGTGCCAGTAGTCTTATCCCCAGGGGGCGCGATGAAAAACTGTTTTTT. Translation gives CASSLIPRGRDEKLFF.

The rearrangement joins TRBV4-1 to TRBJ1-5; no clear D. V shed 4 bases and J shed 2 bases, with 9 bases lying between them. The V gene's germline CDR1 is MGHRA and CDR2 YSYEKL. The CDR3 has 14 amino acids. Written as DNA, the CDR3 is TGCGCCAGCAGCCGGCGCGGCCGCAATCAGCCCCAGCATTTT. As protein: CASSRRGRNQPQHF.

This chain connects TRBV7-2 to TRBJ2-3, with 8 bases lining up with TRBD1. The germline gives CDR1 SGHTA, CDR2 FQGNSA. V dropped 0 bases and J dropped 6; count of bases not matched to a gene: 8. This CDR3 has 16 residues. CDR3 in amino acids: CASSLAGQGAWDTQYF. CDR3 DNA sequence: TGTGCCAGCAGCTTAGCTGGGCAGGGGGCTTGGGATACGCAGTATTTT.

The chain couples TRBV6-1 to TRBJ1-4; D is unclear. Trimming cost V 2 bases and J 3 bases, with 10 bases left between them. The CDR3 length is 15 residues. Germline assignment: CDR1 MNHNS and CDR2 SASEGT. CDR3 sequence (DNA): TGTGCCAGCAGTGAACAACGGGGATCTAATGAAAAACTGTTTTTT. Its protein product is CASSEQRGSNEKLFF.

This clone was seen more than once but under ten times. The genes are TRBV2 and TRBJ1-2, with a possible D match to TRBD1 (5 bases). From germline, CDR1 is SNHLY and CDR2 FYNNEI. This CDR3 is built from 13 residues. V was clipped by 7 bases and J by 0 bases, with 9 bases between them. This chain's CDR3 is CASTWGTNYGYTF. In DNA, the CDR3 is TGTGCCAGCACCTGGGGGACTAACTATGGCTACACCTTC.

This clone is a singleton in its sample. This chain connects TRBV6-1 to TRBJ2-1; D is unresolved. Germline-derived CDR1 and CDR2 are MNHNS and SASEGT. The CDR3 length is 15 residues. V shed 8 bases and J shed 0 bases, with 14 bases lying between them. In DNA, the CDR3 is TGTGCCAGCGAGAGAATCGAAAGCTCCTACAATGAGCAGTTCTTC. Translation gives CASERIESSYNEQFF.

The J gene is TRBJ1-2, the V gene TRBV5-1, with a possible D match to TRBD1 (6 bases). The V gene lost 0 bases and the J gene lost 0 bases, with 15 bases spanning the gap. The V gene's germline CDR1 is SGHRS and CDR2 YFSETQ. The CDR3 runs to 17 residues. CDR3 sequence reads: CASSLGPTGATNYGYTF. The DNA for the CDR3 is TGCGCCAGCAGCTTGGGTCCCACGGGGGCGACTAACTATGGCTACACCTTC.